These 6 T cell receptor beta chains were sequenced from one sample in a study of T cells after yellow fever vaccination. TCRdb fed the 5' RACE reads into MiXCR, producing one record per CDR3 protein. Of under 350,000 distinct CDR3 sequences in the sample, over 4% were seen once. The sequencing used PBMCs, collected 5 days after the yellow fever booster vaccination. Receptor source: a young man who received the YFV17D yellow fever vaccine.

The CDR3 DNA sequence: TGTGCCAGCAGCTTAAAGGGCAGAACCCTCTCTGGGGCCAACGTCCTGACTTTC. It codes for CASSLKGRTLSGANVLTF. This chain links TRBV7-3 with TRBJ2-6; D unresolved. Germline CDR1 and CDR2: SGHTA and FQGTGA. Deletions cut 1 base from V and 0 bases from J, with 13 bases between. This CDR3 is built from 18 residues. Complete variable domain (other parts from reference TRBV7-3 and TRBJ2-6): GAGVSQTPSNKVTEKGKYVELRCDPISGHTALYWYRQSLGQGPEFLIYFQGTGAADDSGLPNDRFFAVRPEGSVSTLKIQRTERGDSAVYLCASSLKGRTLSGANVLTFGAGSRLTVL.

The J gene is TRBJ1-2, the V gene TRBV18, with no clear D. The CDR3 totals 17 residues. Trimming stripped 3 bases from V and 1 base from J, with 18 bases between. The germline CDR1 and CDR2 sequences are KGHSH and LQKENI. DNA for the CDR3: TGTGCCAGCTCACCCCGGAACCTTGCGACCCTTAACTATGGCTACACCTTC. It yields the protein CASSPRNLATLNYGYTF.

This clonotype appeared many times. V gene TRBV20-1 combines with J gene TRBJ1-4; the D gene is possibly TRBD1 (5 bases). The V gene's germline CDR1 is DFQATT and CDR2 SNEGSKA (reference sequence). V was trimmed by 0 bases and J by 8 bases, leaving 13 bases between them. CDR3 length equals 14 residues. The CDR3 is CSARDPRVEEKLFF. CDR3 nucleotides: TGCAGTGCTAGAGATCCCAGGGTCGAAGAAAAACTGTTTTTT.

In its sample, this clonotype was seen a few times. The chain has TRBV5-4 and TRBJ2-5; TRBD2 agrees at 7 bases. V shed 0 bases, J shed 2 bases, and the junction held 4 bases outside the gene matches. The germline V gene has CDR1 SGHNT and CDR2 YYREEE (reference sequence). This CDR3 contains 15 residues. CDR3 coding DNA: TGTGCCAGCAGCTTGGTTGGTAGCGGGCAAGAGACCCAGTACTTC. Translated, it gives CASSLVGSGQETQYF.

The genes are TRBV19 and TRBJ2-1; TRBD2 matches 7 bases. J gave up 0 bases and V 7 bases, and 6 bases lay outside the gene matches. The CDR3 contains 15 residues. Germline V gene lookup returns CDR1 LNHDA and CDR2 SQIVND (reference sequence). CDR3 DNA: TGTGCCAGTACTAACGGGGGGAGCTCCTACAATGAGCAGTTCTTC. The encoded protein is CASTNGGSSYNEQFF. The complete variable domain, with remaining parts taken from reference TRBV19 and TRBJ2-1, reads DGGITQSPKYLFRKEGQNVTLSCEQNLNHDAMYWYRQDPGQGLRLIYYSQIVNDFQKGDIAEGYSVSREKKESFPLTVTSAQKNPTAFYLCASTNGGSSYNEQFFGPGTRLTVL.

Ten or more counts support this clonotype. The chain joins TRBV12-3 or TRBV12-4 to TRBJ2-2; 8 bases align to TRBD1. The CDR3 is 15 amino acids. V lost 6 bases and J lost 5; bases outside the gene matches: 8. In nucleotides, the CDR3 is TGTGCCAGCAGCTCACAGGGGGGCCGAACCGGGGAGCTGTTTTTT. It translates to CASSSQGGRTGELFF.